Following are 21 T cell receptor beta chains from one sample sequenced in a study of blood T cell repertoires in COVID-19. Data came from immunoSEQ multiplex PCR; TCRdb stores just in-frame clones and leaves some out. The sample has 250,000 or so clones, 84% seen once. The source material was PBMCs or T cells enriched from blood (not recorded which). The receptors shown here come from a man in his fifties who had recovered from COVID-19.

Only a few counts were recorded for this clone. The chain combines TRBV2 with TRBJ1-5; 12 bases match TRBD1. This CDR3 contains 14 residues. CDR1 and CDR2 from the germline V gene are SNHLY and FYNNEI. The trim removed 7 bases at V and 6 bases at J, leaving 4 bases unmatched. The CDR3 region has the DNA TGTGCCAGCAAGGGGACAGGGGGCATTCAGCCCCAGCATTTT. Translating gives CASKGTGGIQPQHF.

As concerns this clone: A read error may produce the germline difference seen at one junction end. J is TRBJ1-6 and V is TRBV12-5, with TRBD1 as a possible D gene (6 bases). CDR3 size: 11 residues. Looked up from germline, CDR1 is LGHNT and CDR2 is FRNRAP. This CDR3 reads CASGFLTGQAF. CDR3 nucleotides: TGTGCTAGTGGTTTCCTAACGGGACAAGCCTTT.

The chain couples TRBV4-1 to TRBJ1-5; possibly TRBD1 for D (6 bases). The length of the CDR3 is 15 residues. V was cut by 7 bases and J by 0 bases, with 13 bases left in between. Germline values: CDR1 MGHRA, CDR2 YSYEKL. The DNA for the CDR3 is TGCGCCAGCACCCTGGACAGACCTAGCAATCAGCCCCAGCATTTT. Translation gives CASTLDRPSNQPQHF.

V and J are TRBV19 and TRBJ1-5, with D perhaps TRBD1 (5 bases). Germline values: CDR1 LNHDA, CDR2 SQIVND (reference sequence). Trimming took 6 bases from V and 3 from J, leaving 9 bases between them. The CDR3 is 13 amino acids. The CDR3 is CASSGGNNQPQHF. Here the CDR3 DNA reads TGTGCCAGTAGCGGGGGGAACAATCAGCCCCAGCATTTT.

V gene TRBV9 combines with J gene TRBJ2-7, with a weak D call TRBD2 (8 bases). Germline V gives CDR1 SGDLS, CDR2 YYNGEE. Trimming took 0 bases from V and 5 from J, leaving 15 bases between them. The CDR3 length is 15 residues. The CDR3 reads CASSVGGTRGHEQYF. The CDR3 nucleotides read TGTGCCAGCAGCGTAGGAGGGACTAGGGGGCACGAGCAGTACTTC.

V usage is TRBV19 and J usage is TRBJ1-4; 9 bases map to TRBD1. The CDR3 loop spans 15 amino acids. Germline V lookup: CDR1 LNHDA, CDR2 SQIVND (reference sequence). V shed 5 bases and J 8 bases; nucleotides not matched to a gene: 9. This chain's CDR3 is CASSSPGQGREKLFF. In DNA, the CDR3 is TGTGCCAGTAGTTCGCCGGGACAGGGAAGAGAAAAACTGTTTTTT.

This chain connects TRBV11-2 to TRBJ2-7, with 13 bases lining up with TRBD2. The ends lost 4 bases at V and 1 base at J; junction bases unmatched: 4. The CDR3 is made up of 16 amino acids. CDR1 and CDR2 from the germline V gene are SGHAT and FQNNGV. The CDR3 DNA follows: TGTGCCAGCAGCTATGGGACTAGCGGGACATCCTACGAGCAGTACTTC. Translation gives CASSYGTSGTSYEQYF.

The V gene is TRBV12-3 or TRBV12-4, the J gene TRBJ2-2; D unclear. The CDR3 totals 13 residues. V was trimmed by 6 bases and J by 3 bases, leaving 8 bases between them. CDR3 in DNA: TGTGCCAGCAGCCTTACTTACACCGGGGAGCTGTTTTTT. It is translated as CASSLTYTGELFF.

CDR3 amino acids: CASSVPIVANYGYTF. In nucleotides, the CDR3 is TGTGCCAGCAGCGTACCCATCGTAGCGAACTATGGCTACACCTTC. The V and J genes are TRBV7-2 and TRBJ1-2, with D hard to call. Germline V lookup: CDR1 SGHTA, CDR2 FQGNSA. V dropped 5 bases and J dropped 2 bases, with 15 bases sitting between them. This CDR3 region has 15 residues.

V and J are TRBV10-3 and TRBJ2-7; 7 nucleotides agree with TRBD1. CDR3 length: 15 amino acids. V gave up 4 bases and J gave up 2 bases; unmatched junction bases: 8. The V gene's germline CDR1 is ENHRY and CDR2 SYGVKD. CDR3 residues: CAISAGDRAPYEQYF. As DNA, the CDR3 is TGTGCCATCAGTGCCGGCGACAGGGCCCCCTACGAGCAGTACTTC.

The chain couples TRBV3-1 (or the pseudogene TRBV3-2) to TRBJ1-6; D uncertain. Germline V gene data show CDR1 as LGHDT and CDR2 as YNNKEL (reference sequence). This CDR3 is built from 15 residues. With 4 bases removed from V and 11 bases from J, the gap between germline ends came to 18 bases. In DNA form, the CDR3 reads TGTGCCAGCAGCCCCCTCCGAGGGAGTGGGACACCCCTCCACTTT. As protein: CASSPLRGSGTPLHF.

The chain has TRBV7-2 and TRBJ2-7, with 7 bases aligning to TRBD1. CDR1 and CDR2 from the germline V gene are SGHTA and FQGNSA. The CDR3 contains 14 residues. V trimming: 5 bases; J trimming: 6 bases; junction bases outside the gene matches: 10. The CDR3 DNA reads TGTGCCAGCAGCCCCCCGGACAGGATTCGCGAGCAGTACTTC. Its protein is CASSPPDRIREQYF. Using reference TRBV7-2 and TRBJ2-7 for the parts outside the CDR3, the full variable domain is GAGVSQSPSNKVTEKGKDVELRCDPISGHTALYWYRQSLGQGLEFLIYFQGNSAPDKSGLPSDRFSAERTGGSVSTLTIQRTQQEDSAVYLCASSPPDRIREQYFGPGTRLTVT.

This clone appeared once. V and J are TRBV21-1 and TRBJ2-7; TRBD1 is taken as the D call from the table, unchecked against the DNA. TRBV21-1 is annotated as a pseudogene. CDR3 length: 19 residues. The CDR3: CASSRACDEGTIRSYEQYF. DNA for the CDR3: TGTGCCAGCAGCAGGGCCTGCGACGAAGGGACAATCCGCTCCTACGAGCAGTACTTC.

The rearrangement links TRBV19 to TRBJ2-7; 9 bases match TRBD1. Per germline, CDR1 LNHDA and CDR2 SQIVND (reference sequence). V was clipped by 5 bases and J by 1 base; unmatched bases: 6. The CDR3 sequence is 15 residues long. The CDR3 DNA sequence: TGTGCCAGTAGTGTGGACAGGGGCCTATCCTACGAGCAGTACTTC. Residues: CASSVDRGLSYEQYF. The full variable domain, rest sourced from reference TRBV19 and TRBJ2-7, is DGGITQSPKYLFRKEGQNVTLSCEQNLNHDAMYWYRQDPGQGLRLIYYSQIVNDFQKGDIAEGYSVSREKKESFPLTVTSAQKNPTAFYLCASSVDRGLSYEQYFGPGTRLTVT.

The chain combines TRBV10-1 with TRBJ2-7, with TRBD1 matching 7 bases. The V gene's germline CDR1 is WNHNN and CDR2 SYGVQD (reference sequence). There are 14 residues in the CDR3. After removal of 6 bases from V and 3 bases from J, the junction contained 8 bases not matched to a gene. CDR3 coding DNA: TGCGCCAGCAGACACAGGGGTTCCCTCTACGAGCAGTACTTC. Translated, it gives CASRHRGSLYEQYF.

The chain joins TRBV5-1 to TRBJ2-7; 7 bases agree with TRBD1. Germline CDR1 and CDR2: SGHRS and YFSETQ. Unmatched junction bases numbered 8, after V lost 4 bases and J lost 1 base. This CDR3 is 15 amino acids long. CDR3 bases: TGCGCCAGCAGCCAAGGGACAGCCGTTTCCTACGAGCAGTACTTC. This translates into CASSQGTAVSYEQYF.

The chain employs TRBV2 and TRBJ2-1; 13 bases line up with TRBD2. The V segment lost 8 bases and the J segment 10 bases; nucleotides outside the gene matches: 11. The CDR3 spans 15 residues. Germline V CDR1 and CDR2: SNHLY, FYNNEI. The CDR3: CASRRLAGGTGEQFF. The CDR3 DNA reads TGTGCCAGCCGAAGACTAGCGGGGGGAACCGGGGAGCAGTTCTTC. Full variable domain (outside the CDR3, taken from reference TRBV2 and TRBJ2-1): EPEVTQTPSHQVTQMGQEVILRCVPISNHLYFYWYRQILGQKVEFLVSFYNNEISEKSEIFDDQFSVERPDGSNFTLKIRSTKLEDSAMYFCASRRLAGGTGEQFFGPGTRLTVL.

With regard to this clone: The sample carries other DNA sequences with the same CDR3. V gene TRBV5-1 combines with J gene TRBJ2-5; D not certain. Trimming took 4 bases from V and 2 from J, leaving 3 bases between them. The CDR3 totals 11 residues. The germline V gene encodes CDR1 SGHRS and CDR2 YFSETQ. The CDR3 loop reads CASSLQETQYF. Here the CDR3 DNA reads TGCGCCAGCAGCCTTCAAGAGACCCAGTACTTC.

This chain connects TRBV10-2 to TRBJ2-2; perhaps TRBD2 as D (6 bases). Trimming shortened V by 4 bases and J by 2 bases, and 11 bases separated the two germline ends. The CDR3 totals 15 residues. CDR1 WSHSY and CDR2 SAAADI come from the germline V gene. CDR3 sequence reads: CASSGVSGNTGELFF. In DNA, the CDR3 is TGCGCCAGCAGTGGGGTTAGCGGAAACACCGGGGAGCTGTTTTTT.

J is TRBJ2-5 and V is TRBV2; 10 bases align to TRBD2. V lost 6 bases, J lost 5 bases, and 12 bases stayed unmatched. The V gene's germline CDR1 is SNHLY and CDR2 FYNNEI. The CDR3 is made up of 16 amino acids. The DNA of the CDR3 is TGTGCCAGCAGACGAGCGGGGGGGCGCGACAGGGAGACCCAGTACTTC. Its translation: CASRRAGGRDRETQYF.

The chain carries TRBV6-2 or TRBV6-3 and TRBJ1-5; D call uncertain. With 4 bases removed from V and 0 bases from J, the gap between germline ends came to 10 bases. Germline CDR1 and CDR2: MNHEY and SVGEGT. The CDR3 loop spans 15 amino acids. CDR3 in amino acids: CASSSRHLSNQPQHF. The CDR3 DNA sequence: TGTGCCAGCAGTTCGAGGCACCTTAGCAATCAGCCCCAGCATTTT.